Each of the 7 T cell receptor beta chains below was sequenced from the same sample in a study of circulating tumor DNA in untreated peripheral T-cell lymphoma. Here immunoSEQ multiplex PCR was the method, and the copy in TCRdb shows in-frame clones only, minus some. The sample holds about 1,800 clones, more than 70% seen once. The source material was tumor tissue. These TCRs come from a human donor with peripheral T-cell lymphoma.

J is TRBJ1-6 and V is TRBV23-1; 9 bases line up with TRBD1. TRBV23-1 belongs to the ORF category, with a function that is uncertain. V trimming: 6 bases; J trimming: 0 bases; junction bases outside the gene matches: 0. The length of the CDR3 is 15 residues. The CDR3 sequence is CASRTGGSYNSPLHF. DNA of the CDR3: TGCGCCAGCAGGACAGGGGGCTCCTATAATTCACCCCTCCACTTT.

This chain uses TRBV18 with TRBJ1-1, with 7 bases lining up with TRBD1. V lost 0 bases and J lost 4; bases outside the gene matches: 5. This CDR3 comprises 15 residues. Germline CDR1 KGHSH, CDR2 LQKENI. CDR3 nucleotides: TGTGCCAGCTCACCACCGACAGGGCGGGCCACTGAAGCTTTCTTT. This encodes CASSPPTGRATEAFF.

The chain links TRBV7-1 to TRBJ2-2; D uncertain. TRBV7-1 is classed as an ORF, of uncertain function. There are 15 residues in the CDR3. The V end lost 4 bases, the J end lost 6 bases, and 15 bases lay between the germline ends. CDR3 bases: TGTGCCAGCAGCTTGGTGCATGTTAAGCCCGGGGAGCTGTTTTTT. This codes for CASSLVHVKPGELFF.

This chain joins TRBV15 and TRBJ1-3; no firm D call. Germline assignment: CDR1 LNHNV and CDR2 YYDKDF (reference sequence). V was shortened by 7 bases and J by 4 bases, with 17 bases between the two germline ends. This CDR3 is built from 15 residues. CDR3 DNA sequence: TGTGCCACCACGCACGGGGTCAGCCCAGGAAACACCATATATTTT. As protein: CATTHGVSPGNTIYF.

The chain recombines TRBV19 with TRBJ1-2; TRBD1 matches 8 bases. The junction had 4 bases not matched to a gene; V was cut back by 2 bases and J by 5 bases. The CDR3 runs 14 residues. Germline-derived CDR1 and CDR2 are LNHDA and SQIVND (reference sequence). DNA for the CDR3: TGTGCCAGTAGTATATTCAGGGGGCATTATGGCTACACCTTC. As protein: CASSIFRGHYGYTF.

The rearrangement links TRBV11-3 to TRBJ1-2; a weak D match, TRBD1 (6 bases). The CDR3 length is 14 residues. Germline V gives CDR1 SGHNT, CDR2 YENEEA. V was pared by 5 bases and J by 8 bases, with 18 bases between. The CDR3 loop is CASSQIQGPRGYTF. DNA for the CDR3: TGTGCCAGCAGCCAGATACAGGGACCGAGGGGCTACACCTTC.

The chain is built from TRBV30 and TRBJ2-7; 7 bases line up with TRBD1. The V gene's germline CDR1 is GTSNPN and CDR2 SVGIG (reference sequence). This CDR3 spans 12 amino acids. Trimming took 3 bases from V and 6 from J; bases not matched to a gene: 5. The CDR3 here is CAWRLGGGEQYF. DNA of the CDR3: TGTGCCTGGAGGTTAGGGGGCGGCGAGCAGTACTTC. Looking up the rest from reference TRBV30 and TRBJ2-7 gives the full variable domain: SQTIHQWPATLVQPVGSPLSLECTVEGTSNPNLYWYRQAAGRGLQLLFYSVGIGQISSEVPQNLSASRPQDRQFILSSKKLLLSDSGFYLCAWRLGGGEQYFGPGTRLTVT.